This T cell receptor (beta chain) was profiled in a study of PD-1 blockade in classical Hodgkin lymphoma. Generated by immunoSEQ multiplex PCR, the TCRdb table keeps only in-frame clones and is missing some. The sample lists under 110,000 clones; roughly 89% were seen once. V lost 0 bases and J lost 3; bases outside the gene matches: 9. Germline-derived CDR1 and CDR2 are SGHNT and YYREEE (reference sequence). This CDR3 spans 18 amino acids. All patients relapsed after autologous stem cell transplantation, and brentuximab vedotin exposure varied. Patients showed best responses of complete response, partial response or progressive disease.

Sequencing used peripheral blood mononuclear cells (PBMCs), obtained before the second cycle of nivolumab. The chain uses TRBV5-4 and TRBJ2-7, with TRBD2 matching 13 bases. The clonotype was recovered from a human donor with classical Hodgkin lymphoma. CDR3 protein: CASSLDRLAGGLHYEQYF. In DNA form, the CDR3 reads TGTGCCAGCAGCTTGGATAGACTAGCGGGGGGCTTACACTACGAGCAGTACTTC.